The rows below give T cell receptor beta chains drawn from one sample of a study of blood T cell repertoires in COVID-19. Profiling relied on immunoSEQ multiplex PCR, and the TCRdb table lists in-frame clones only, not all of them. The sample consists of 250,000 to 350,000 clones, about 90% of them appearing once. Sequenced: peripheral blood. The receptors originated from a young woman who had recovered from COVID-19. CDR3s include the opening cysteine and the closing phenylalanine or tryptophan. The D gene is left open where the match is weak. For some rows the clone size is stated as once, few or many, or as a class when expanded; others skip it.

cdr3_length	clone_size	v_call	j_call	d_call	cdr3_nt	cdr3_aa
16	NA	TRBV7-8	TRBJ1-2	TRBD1	TGTGCCAGCAGCTCCTGGGTGGGGGACAGGGACTATGGCTACACCTTC	CASSSWVGDRDYGYTF
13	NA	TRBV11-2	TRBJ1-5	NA	TGTGCCAGCAGCTTAGACGTAGGACATGATCGGCATTTT	CASSLDVGHDRHF
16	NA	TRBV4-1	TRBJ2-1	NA	TGCGCCAGCAGCCGAGCATTAGTAGGACTAAACAATGAGCAGTTCTTC	CASSRALVGLNNEQFF
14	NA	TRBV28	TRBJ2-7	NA	TGTGCCAGCAGTTTGGACTTCACCAGCGGCGAGCAGTACTTC	CASSLDFTSGEQYF
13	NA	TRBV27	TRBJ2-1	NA	TGTGCCAGCAGTTCCCCCGGTAGGGGAGAGCAGTTCTTC	CASSSPGRGEQFF
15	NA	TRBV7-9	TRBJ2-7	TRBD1	TGTGCCAGCAGCTCATTCTTAGGGGACAGCTACGAGCAGTACTTC	CASSSFLGDSYEQYF
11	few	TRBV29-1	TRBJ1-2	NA	TGCAGCGTCGAAAGAATGAGGCTCTACACCTTC	CSVERMRLYTF
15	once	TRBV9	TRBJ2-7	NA	TGTGCCAGCAGCCCACAACTCGGGTCTGCCTACGAGCAGTACTTC	CASSPQLGSAYEQYF
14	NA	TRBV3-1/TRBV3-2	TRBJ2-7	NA	TGTGCCAGCAGCCAAGAGATGGCATCCTACGAGCAGTACTTC	CASSQEMASYEQYF
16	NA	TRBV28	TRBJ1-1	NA	TGTGCCAGCAGTTTAGGGGACGGGGGTGTGAGCACTGAAGCTTTCTTT	CASSLGDGGVSTEAFF
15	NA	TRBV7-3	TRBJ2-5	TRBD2	TGTGCCAGCAGCAAAAGCAGCGGGAAGTGGGAGACCCAGTACTTC	CASSKSSGKWETQYF
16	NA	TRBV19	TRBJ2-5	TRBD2	TGTGCCAGTAGTATCGAGGTAGCGGGGTACCAAGAGACCCAGTACTTC	CASSIEVAGYQETQYF
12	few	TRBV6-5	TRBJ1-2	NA	TGTGCCAGCGCCCTAGATAACTATGGCTACACCTTC	CASALDNYGYTF
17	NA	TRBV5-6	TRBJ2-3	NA	TGTGCCAGCAGCTTACCTCCCTCGTGGGAGAGCACAGATACGCAGTATTTT	CASSLPPSWESTDTQYF
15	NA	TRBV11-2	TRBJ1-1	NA	TGTGCCAGCAGCCTCTCGTCTCGGGGTTGGACTGAAGCTTTCTTT	CASSLSSRGWTEAFF
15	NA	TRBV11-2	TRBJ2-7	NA	TGTGCCAGCAGCTCCCGCGGACAGCTCGACTACGAGCAGTACTTC	CASSSRGQLDYEQYF
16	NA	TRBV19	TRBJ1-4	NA	TGTGCCAGTAGACAATCGGTCCGGGGAGCTAATGAAAAACTGTTTTTT	CASRQSVRGANEKLFF
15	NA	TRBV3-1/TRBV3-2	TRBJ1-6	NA	TGTGCCAGCAGCCCCCCGGGGGGGGGAGATTCACCCCTCCACTTT	CASSPPGGGDSPLHF
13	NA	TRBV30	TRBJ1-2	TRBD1	TGTGCCTGGCTCCGGGACAGGAGGTATGGCTACACCTTC	CAWLRDRRYGYTF
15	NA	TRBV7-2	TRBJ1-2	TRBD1	TGTGCCAGCAGCCCGACGAGCGCCAGGGGGAATGGCTACACCTTC	CASSPTSARGNGYTF
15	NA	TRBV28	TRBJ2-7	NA	TGTGCCAGCAGTTTCCCCCAGGAAAAATCCTACGAGCAGTACTTC	CASSFPQEKSYEQYF
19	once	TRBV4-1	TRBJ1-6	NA	TGCGCCAGCAGCCACGTTATCCGCGGGGCCAAAGAGAGTAATTCACCCCTCCACTTT	CASSHVIRGAKESNSPLHF
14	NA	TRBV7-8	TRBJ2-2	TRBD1	TGTGCCAGCAGCTCCTCAGGGGGCACCGGGGAGCTGTTTTTT	CASSSSGGTGELFF
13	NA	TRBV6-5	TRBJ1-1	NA	TGTGCCAGCAGTTACGGGCGGAACACTGAAGCTTTCTTT	CASSYGRNTEAFF
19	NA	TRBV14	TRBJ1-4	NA	TGTGCCAGCAGCCAAGAAACCGGTAGGCGGGCAGAAACTAATGAAAAACTGTTTTTT	CASSQETGRRAETNEKLFF
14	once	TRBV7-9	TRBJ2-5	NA	TGTGCCAGCAGCTTATACCGGGTACAAGAGACCCAGTACTTC	CASSLYRVQETQYF
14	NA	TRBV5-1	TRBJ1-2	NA	TGCGCCAGCAGCCCGGACACGAATAACTATGGCTACACCTTC	CASSPDTNNYGYTF
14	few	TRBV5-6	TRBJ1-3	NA	TGTGCCAGCAGCTCTACAGGGATAGGAAACACCATATATTTT	CASSSTGIGNTIYF
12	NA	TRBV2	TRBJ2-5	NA	TGTGCCAGCAGTGTGGAGGCCGAGACCCAGTACTTC	CASSVEAETQYF
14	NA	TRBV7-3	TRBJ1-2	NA	TGTGCCACCCCACCGGGGATCTATTGGCGCGGCTACACCTTC	CATPPGIYWRGYTF
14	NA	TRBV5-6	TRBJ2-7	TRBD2	TGTGCCAGCAGCTTGTATCGGGGGGGATACGAGCAGTACTTC	CASSLYRGGYEQYF
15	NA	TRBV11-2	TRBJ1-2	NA	TGTGCCAGCAGCCGCCGCTGGGGACAAAACTATGGCTACACCTTC	CASSRRWGQNYGYTF
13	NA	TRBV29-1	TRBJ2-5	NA	TGCAGCGTTGAATCGGAGAAAGAAGAGACCCAGTACTTC	CSVESEKEETQYF
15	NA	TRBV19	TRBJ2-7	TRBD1	TGTGCCAGTAGTACCGGACAGGGCTCGGCCTACGAGCAGTACTTC	CASSTGQGSAYEQYF
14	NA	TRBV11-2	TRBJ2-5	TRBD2	TGTGCCAGCAGCTTAGGGGAGGGCTCGGAGACCCAGTACTTC	CASSLGEGSETQYF
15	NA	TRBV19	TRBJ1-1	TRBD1	TGTGCCAGTACGCCGGGACAGGAGGGCGGTACTGAAGCTTTCTTT	CASTPGQEGGTEAFF
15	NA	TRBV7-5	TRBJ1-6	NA	TGTGCCAGAAGCCCGCCTAGGGGGGGCAATTCACCCCTCCACTTT	CARSPPRGGNSPLHF
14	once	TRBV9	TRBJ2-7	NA	TGTGCCAGCAGCGTAGCAGGGGACAACTACGAGCAGTACTTC	CASSVAGDNYEQYF
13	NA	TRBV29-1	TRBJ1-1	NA	TGCAGCGTTAGGCCCCAGGGAACCACTGAAGCTTTCTTT	CSVRPQGTTEAFF
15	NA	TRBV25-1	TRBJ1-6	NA	TGTGCCAGCAGCTTAACTGGACAGAATAATTCACCCCTCCACTTT	CASSLTGQNNSPLHF
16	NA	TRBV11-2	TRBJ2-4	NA	TGTGCCAGCAGCTTAGAATATGGGGGGTTAGGAAACATTCAGTACTTC	CASSLEYGGLGNIQYF
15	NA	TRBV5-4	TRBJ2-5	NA	TGTGCCAGCAGCTTGGGAGGGGGTTTACAAGAGACCCAGTACTTC	CASSLGGGLQETQYF
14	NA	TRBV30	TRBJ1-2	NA	TGTGCCTGGAGACCCCAGGGATCTAACTATGGCTACACCTTC	CAWRPQGSNYGYTF
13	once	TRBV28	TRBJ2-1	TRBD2	TGTGCCATCGCGGGACTAGTGAACAATGAGCAGTTCTTC	CAIAGLVNNEQFF
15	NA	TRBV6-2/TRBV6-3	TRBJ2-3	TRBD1	TGTGCCAGCAGTTCCGGGACAGGGACCACAGATACGCAGTATTTT	CASSSGTGTTDTQYF
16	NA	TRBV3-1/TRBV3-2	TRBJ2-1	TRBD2	TGTGCCAGCAGCCGAGGAGCGGGAGCTAGCTACAATGAGCAGTTCTTC	CASSRGAGASYNEQFF
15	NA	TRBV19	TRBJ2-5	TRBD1	TGTGCCAGTAGTATTTCAGGGGGCGCGGGAGAGACCCAGTACTTC	CASSISGGAGETQYF
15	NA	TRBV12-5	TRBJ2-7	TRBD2	TGTGCTAGTGGTTTGGATGTGGGAGGGGAGGACGAGCAGTACTTC	CASGLDVGGEDEQYF
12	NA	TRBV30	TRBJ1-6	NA	TGTGCCTGGAGCGACGGGAATTCACCCCTCCACTTT	CAWSDGNSPLHF
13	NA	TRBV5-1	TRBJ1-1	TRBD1	TGCGCCAGCTTTTCCGGGACAGGGATTGAAGCTTTCTTT	CASFSGTGIEAFF
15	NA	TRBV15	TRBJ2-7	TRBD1	TGTGCCACCAGCAGTGGGACAGGGGTTCCCTACGAGCAGTACTTC	CATSSGTGVPYEQYF
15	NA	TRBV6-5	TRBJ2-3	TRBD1	TGTGCCAGCAGTTATAAGGACAGGGCCACAGATACGCAGTATTTT	CASSYKDRATDTQYF
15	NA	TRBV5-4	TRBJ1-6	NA	TGTGCCAGCAGCTTGCAACAGGGAGATAATTCACCCCTCCACTTT	CASSLQQGDNSPLHF
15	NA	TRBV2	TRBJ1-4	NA	TGTGCCAGCAGTGAATTTCGGGGTACTAATGAAAAACTGTTTTTT	CASSEFRGTNEKLFF
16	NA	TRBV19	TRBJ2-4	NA	TGTGCCAGTAGTACCGGACAGCGGTCGGCCAAAAACATTCAGTACTTC	CASSTGQRSAKNIQYF